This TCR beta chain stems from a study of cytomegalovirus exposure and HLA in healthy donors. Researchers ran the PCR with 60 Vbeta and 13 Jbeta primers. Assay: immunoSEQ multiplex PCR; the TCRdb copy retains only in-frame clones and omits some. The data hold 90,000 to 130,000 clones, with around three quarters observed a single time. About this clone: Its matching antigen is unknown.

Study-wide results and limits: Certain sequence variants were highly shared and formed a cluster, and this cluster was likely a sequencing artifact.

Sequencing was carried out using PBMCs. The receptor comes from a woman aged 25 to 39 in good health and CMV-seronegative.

Here the CDR3 reads CASSATSGITDTQYF. The DNA of the CDR3 is TGTGCCAGCAGCGCGACTAGCGGGATCACAGATACGCAGTATTTT. The rearrangement uses TRBV28 and TRBJ2-3, with 11 positions matching TRBD2. The CDR3 runs to 15 residues. Germline CDR1 and CDR2: MDHEN and SYDVKM. Unmatched junction bases numbered 4, after V lost 6 bases and J lost 2 bases.